This T cell receptor (beta chain) emerged from a study of Graves' ophthalmopathy and Graves' hyperthyroidism. Study-level points and caveats: Ophthalmopathy progression was predicted with approximately 68% sensitivity and approximately 79% specificity.

Ophthalmopathy cases showed moderate-to-severe activity, scoring CAS ≥3 and NOSPECS ≥4, with duration under 3 months. This clonotype was counted at least ten times. Antigen: not known. RNA served as the template for amplifying TCR beta CDR3 regions. The workflow started with a first-round RT-PCR run with HTBI primers and then moved on to a second-round multiplex PCR. Each CDR3 protein is one row after TCRdb ran MiXCR on the multiplex PCR reads. The sample consists of around 600,000 distinct CDR3 sequences, approximately 39% of them appearing once. The CDR3 runs to 13 residues. V shed 3 bases and J shed 6 bases, with 11 bases lying between them.

V gene TRBV12-3 or TRBV12-4 combines with J gene TRBJ1-2; a possible D gene is TRBD1 (5 bases). This sequence originates from an adult man with Graves' ophthalmopathy. The sequenced sample consisted of peripheral blood. The CDR3 region has the DNA TGTGCCAGCAGTTTTCGGACATCCCATGGCTACACCTTC. Its protein is CASSFRTSHGYTF.